The 28 T cell receptor beta chains given below trace back to one sample, sequenced in a study of cytomegalovirus exposure and HLA in healthy donors. Repertoires were generated with immunoSEQ multiplex PCR, while TCRdb's copy carries only in-frame clones and drops some. The sample carries 200,000 to 300,000 clones, less than 90% recorded once. The sequenced sample was PBMCs. The receptor set was obtained from a man between 18 and 35 years old in good health and CMV-seropositive.

V is TRBV25-1 and J is TRBJ2-7, with D unresolved. Trimming removed 4 bases from V and 7 bases from J, with 14 bases in between. The CDR3 loop spans 13 amino acids. Germline assignment: CDR1 MGHDK and CDR2 SYGVNS. CDR3: CASSAPGGNEQYF. CDR3 bases: TGTGCCAGCAGTGCCCCCGGTGGTAATGAGCAGTACTTC.

The chain combines TRBV5-1 with TRBJ2-7; D gene unclear. In germline, CDR1 is SGHRS, CDR2 YFSETQ. V lost 0 bases and J lost 0, with 7 bases in between. CDR3 length equals 14 residues. CDR3: CASSLVSYSYEQYF. DNA for the CDR3: TGCGCCAGCAGCTTGGTATCATACTCCTACGAGCAGTACTTC.

As for this clone: Other DNA sequences in this sample translate to the same CDR3. This rearrangement joins TRBV27 to TRBJ2-7, with 10 bases matching TRBD1. Germline V CDR1 and CDR2: MNHEY, SMNVEV (reference sequence). Trimming took 5 bases from V and 3 from J; bases not matched to a gene: 4. The CDR3 has 14 residues. CDR3 nucleotide sequence: TGTGCCAGCAGTCTCCGGGACAGGGGCTACGAGCAGTACTTC. Translated: CASSLRDRGYEQYF.

The chain couples TRBV5-1 to TRBJ2-3; 8 bases align to TRBD2. CDR3 length: 16 amino acids. Germline V lookup: CDR1 SGHRS, CDR2 YFSETQ. V was clipped by 1 base and J by 5 bases; unmatched bases: 9. The CDR3 sequence is CASSLISGSGEDTQYF. For the CDR3, the DNA is TGCGCCAGCAGCTTGATCAGCGGGAGTGGGGAAGATACGCAGTATTTT.

The chain joins TRBV25-1 to TRBJ1-1; the D is unclear. The CDR3 loop spans 13 amino acids. V dropped 5 bases and J dropped 5 bases, with 12 bases sitting between them. Germline values: CDR1 MGHDK, CDR2 SYGVNS. DNA for the CDR3: TGTGCCAGCAGTATCACGGCGGGGACTGAAGCTTTCTTT. It is translated as CASSITAGTEAFF.

The J gene is TRBJ2-4, the V gene TRBV29-1; 13 bases agree with TRBD2. Germline V gene data show CDR1 as SQVTM and CDR2 as ANQGSEA. J lost 6 bases, V lost 4 bases, and 6 bases had no gene match. This CDR3 contains 15 residues. In nucleotides, the CDR3 is TGCAGCGTTGGTTGGACTAGCGGGAGAATAAACATTCAGTACTTC. It yields the protein CSVGWTSGRINIQYF. Using reference TRBV29-1 and TRBJ2-4 for the parts outside the CDR3, the full variable domain is SAVISQKPSRDICQRGTSLTIQCQVDSQVTMMFWYRQQPGQSLTLIATANQGSEATYESGFVIDKFPISRPNLTFSTLTVSNMSPEDSSIYLCSVGWTSGRINIQYFGAGTRLSVL.

The J gene is TRBJ2-1, the V gene TRBV6-1; no clear D gene. Looked up from germline, CDR1 is MNHNS and CDR2 is SASEGT. V was trimmed by 4 bases and J by 6 bases, leaving 10 bases between them. The length of the CDR3 is 13 residues. The chain's CDR3 is CASSVLGINEQFF. As DNA, the CDR3 is TGTGCCAGCAGTGTTCTTGGAATCAATGAGCAGTTCTTC.

The gene calls are TRBV27 and TRBJ1-5, with unresolved D. The CDR3 spans 15 residues. Between the trimmed V and J ends, which lost 3 bases and 4 bases, there was a span of 13 bases. Germline V lookup: CDR1 MNHEY, CDR2 SMNVEV (reference sequence). The DNA of the CDR3 is TGTGCCAGCAGTTTCCTCCGCGACCAGAATCAGCCCCAGCATTTT. This sequence encodes CASSFLRDQNQPQHF.

This clone was detected only once. Sequence at one end of the junction differs from germline and may be a read error. This chain uses TRBV11-2 with TRBJ2-1; 7 bases fit TRBD2. Per germline, CDR1 SGHAT and CDR2 FQNNGV. CDR3 length equals 11 residues. The CDR3, as DNA: TGTGCCAGCAGCTCAGAACGGGGGGAAGTCTTC. Translating it yields CASSSERGEVF.

The rearrangement uses TRBV9 and TRBJ1-3; 7 bases fit TRBD1. Trimming cost V 4 bases and J 3 bases; bases outside gene matches: 4. Germline V gene sequence: CDR1 SGDLS, CDR2 YYNGEE. The CDR3 totals 14 residues. The CDR3 coding sequence is TGTGCCAGCAGCACCCGGACAGGTGGAAACACCATATATTTT. Translating it yields CASSTRTGGNTIYF. Full variable domain (remainder filled in from reference TRBV9 and TRBJ1-3): DSGVTQTPKHLITATGQRVTLRCSPRSGDLSVYWYQQSLDQGLQFLIQYYNGEERAKGNILERFSAQQFPDLHSELNLSSLELGDSALYFCASSTRTGGNTIYFGEGSWLTVV.

The chain links TRBV5-1 to TRBJ2-3; D gene ambiguous. V lost 4 bases, J lost 0 bases, and 9 bases lay in between. The CDR3 is 14 residues long. Germline values: CDR1 SGHRS, CDR2 YFSETQ. CDR3 DNA: TGCGCCAGCAGCATACCGGAAAGCACAGATACGCAGTATTTT. This encodes CASSIPESTDTQYF.

The chain links TRBV27 to TRBJ2-1; D remains ambiguous. The germline gives CDR1 MNHEY, CDR2 SMNVEV (reference sequence). The CDR3 runs to 11 residues. Trimming removed 3 bases from V and 9 bases from J, with 6 bases in between. The CDR3 sequence is CASSFGGEQFF. The CDR3 DNA sequence: TGTGCCAGCAGTTTTGGCGGTGAGCAGTTCTTC.

Here the CDR3 DNA reads TGTGCCAGCAGTCTCATACAGGGGGCGGATGAAAAACTGTTTTTT. Translated, it gives CASSLIQGADEKLFF. The J gene is TRBJ1-4, the V gene TRBV6-6, with TRBD1 identical over 9 bases. Per the germline V gene, CDR1 is MNHNY and CDR2 is SVGAGI (reference sequence). The V gene end was trimmed by 5 bases and the J gene end by 6 bases; junction bases not matched to a gene: 7. The CDR3 is 15 residues long.

This chain links TRBV10-2 with TRBJ1-2, with D perhaps matching TRBD1 (6 bases). This CDR3 has 14 amino acids. The V end was cut by 4 bases, the J end by 5 bases, with 14 bases between. Germline CDR1 is WSHSY and CDR2 is SAAADI. The CDR3 sequence is CASSGAGTLYGYTF. CDR3 sequence (DNA): TGCGCCAGCAGTGGGGCCGGGACACTATATGGCTACACCTTC.

This chain joins TRBV28 and TRBJ2-5; 7 bases agree with TRBD1. This CDR3 comprises 13 residues. Germline V lookup: CDR1 MDHEN, CDR2 SYDVKM. The ends lost 6 bases at V and 2 bases at J; junction bases unmatched: 3. CDR3 in DNA: TGTGCCAGCAGGGCGACAGGGCAAGAGACCCAGTACTTC. It yields the protein CASRATGQETQYF.

The V and J genes are TRBV6-1 and TRBJ1-5; D call uncertain. Germline V CDR1 and CDR2: MNHNS, SASEGT. V shed 2 bases and J shed 10 bases, with 6 bases lying between them. The CDR3 spans 11 residues. The CDR3 reads CASSEKLPQHF. The CDR3 DNA follows: TGTGCCAGCAGTGAAAAATTACCCCAGCATTTT.

The chain combines TRBV5-1 with TRBJ1-2; D not certain. This CDR3 is built from 12 residues. The germline V and J ends were trimmed by 5 bases and 6 bases, with 11 bases remaining between them. The germline gives CDR1 SGHRS, CDR2 YFSETQ. The CDR3, as DNA: TGCGCCAGCAGAGAGTGGTCGGATGGCTACACCTTC. This gives the protein CASREWSDGYTF.

The rearrangement uses TRBV5-4 and TRBJ2-6, with 9 bases fitting TRBD2. The CDR3 has 18 amino acids. V lost 0 bases, J lost 5 bases, and 9 bases stayed unmatched. Per germline, CDR1 SGHNT and CDR2 YYREEE (reference sequence). CDR3 sequence (DNA): TGTGCCAGCAGCTTGGGGCTAGCGGGATCTCTAAGGGCCAACGTCCTGACTTTC. It codes for CASSLGLAGSLRANVLTF. The whole variable domain, remainder taken from reference TRBV5-4 and TRBJ2-6, is ETGVTQSPTHLIKTRGQQVTLRCSSQSGHNTVSWYQQALGQGPQFIFQYYREEENGRGNFPPRFSGLQFPNYSSELNVNALELDDSALYLCASSLGLAGSLRANVLTFGAGSRLTVL.

About this clone itself: Other DNA sequences in this specimen translate into the identical CDR3. The V call is TRBV18, the J call TRBJ2-7; 9 nucleotides align to TRBD1. This CDR3 is built from 14 residues. Trimming took 0 bases from V and 5 from J; bases not matched to a gene: 2. Germline V lookup: CDR1 KGHSH, CDR2 LQKENI. In DNA form, the CDR3 reads TGTGCCAGCTCACCACCCGGGACAGGGAACGAGCAGTACTTC. Amino acids: CASSPPGTGNEQYF.

J is TRBJ2-6 and V is TRBV27, with a weak D call TRBD1 (6 bases). This CDR3 is built from 16 residues. V lost 6 bases and J lost 3, with 15 bases in between. CDR1 is MNHEY and CDR2 is SMNVEV in the germline V gene (reference sequence). DNA for the CDR3: TGTGCCAGCAGACCCCTACAGGGTGATGGGGCCAACGTCCTGACTTTC. This translates into CASRPLQGDGANVLTF.

The V and J genes are TRBV4-2 and TRBJ2-1, with 14 bases matching TRBD2. This CDR3 contains 18 residues. Germline CDR1 and CDR2: LGHNA and YNFKEQ. V shed 4 bases and J 5 bases; nucleotides not matched to a gene: 10. CDR3 region: CASSRGLAGGRGNNEQFF. In DNA, the CDR3 is TGTGCCAGCAGCCGAGGACTAGCGGGAGGTCGGGGGAACAATGAGCAGTTCTTC.

The chain joins TRBV7-2 to TRBJ1-5; D remains ambiguous. Per the germline V gene, CDR1 is SGHTA and CDR2 is FQGNSA. The germline V and J ends were trimmed by 1 base and 2 bases, with 9 bases remaining between them. CDR3 length: 15 residues. The CDR3 DNA follows: TGTGCCAGCAGCTTAGAAGGCATAGGCAATCAGCCCCAGCATTTT. Encoded protein: CASSLEGIGNQPQHF.

The chain uses TRBV30 and TRBJ2-1; 8 nucleotides match TRBD2. Germline CDR1 GTSNPN, CDR2 SVGIG (reference sequence). V gave up 0 bases and J gave up 13 bases; unmatched junction bases: 8. This CDR3 is 13 amino acids long. CDR3 in DNA: TGTGCCTGGAGTGTAGTTAGCGGGACTTTCCAGTTCTTC. It specifies CAWSVVSGTFQFF.

This clone has a single count. The chain couples TRBV11-3 to TRBJ2-7; either TRBD1 or TRBD2 may supply D (5 bases each). Germline values: CDR1 SGHNT, CDR2 YENEEA. V was clipped by 2 bases and J by 5 bases, with 19 bases between them. There are 16 residues in the CDR3. CDR3 protein: CASSLNGPARGNEQYF. Here the CDR3 DNA reads TGTGCCAGCAGCTTAAACGGCCCGGCACGGGGCAACGAGCAGTACTTC.

CDR3 sequence (DNA): TGTGCCAGCAGCTTAACAGGGGTCCACGAGCAGTACTTC. It translates to CASSLTGVHEQYF. This sequence joins TRBV7-3 and TRBJ2-7; possibly TRBD1 for D (5 bases). The CDR3 is 13 amino acids. From germline, CDR1 is SGHTA and CDR2 FQGTGA. The V and J ends lost 0 bases and 5 bases respectively, with 8 bases between them.

This rearrangement joins TRBV18 to TRBJ1-2, with D unresolved. V lost 3 bases to trimming and J lost 5 bases, with 7 bases between them. Per the germline V gene, CDR1 is KGHSH and CDR2 is LQKENI. The CDR3 sequence is 12 residues long. The CDR3 here is CASSPSGYGYTF. The CDR3 region has the DNA TGTGCCAGCTCACCCTCCGGATATGGCTACACCTTC.

This chain uses TRBV5-6 with TRBJ1-1; maybe TRBD1 (6 bases). The germline V gene encodes CDR1 SGHDT and CDR2 YYEEEE. This CDR3 is 14 amino acids long. V lost 4 bases, J lost 2 bases, and 12 bases lay in between. The CDR3 nucleotides read TGTGCCAGCAGCCTGGGACACGGCAACACTGAAGCTTTCTTT. It encodes CASSLGHGNTEAFF.

The CDR3 DNA reads as TGCGCCAGCAGCCAAGGGGGACAGGGGGGAGCCTACGAGCAGTACTTC. Translation gives CASSQGGQGGAYEQYF. This chain connects TRBV4-3 to TRBJ2-7; TRBD1 agrees at 11 bases. V lost 1 base and J lost 2; bases outside the gene matches: 4. The CDR3 covers 16 residues. CDR1 is LGHNA and CDR2 is YSLEER in the germline V gene.